The 18 T cell receptor beta chains in this list originate from one sample, sequenced in a study of cytomegalovirus exposure and HLA in healthy donors. Use of 60 Vbeta and 13 Jbeta primers characterized the PCR. Profiling relied on immunoSEQ multiplex PCR, and the TCRdb table lists in-frame clones only, not all of them. Of about 150,000 clones in the sample, approximately 73% are singletons; the top ten hold 1.5% to 2%. Sequenced material: PBMCs. The receptors derive from a woman aged 18-29 years in good health and CMV-seronegative.

The chain uses TRBV5-1 and TRBJ2-2; TRBD2 agrees at 8 bases. Germline CDR1 reads SGHRS; CDR2 reads YFSETQ. The V and J ends lost 0 bases and 1 base, in that order; junction bases with no gene match: 2. The CDR3 covers 16 residues. The CDR3 reads CASSLVAGGNTGELFF. The CDR3 nucleotides read TGCGCCAGCAGCTTGGTTGCGGGGGGGAACACCGGGGAGCTGTTTTTT.

This chain uses TRBV5-4 with TRBJ1-1; D is undetermined. V lost 0 bases, J lost 0 bases, and 6 bases lay in between. This CDR3 is 14 amino acids long. Germline CDR1 is SGHNT and CDR2 is YYREEE (reference sequence). The CDR3 DNA reads TGTGCCAGCAGCTTGGAACAGATGAACACTGAAGCTTTCTTT. Amino acid sequence: CASSLEQMNTEAFF. Full variable domain (outside the CDR3, taken from reference TRBV5-4 and TRBJ1-1): ETGVTQSPTHLIKTRGQQVTLRCSSQSGHNTVSWYQQALGQGPQFIFQYYREEENGRGNFPPRFSGLQFPNYSSELNVNALELDDSALYLCASSLEQMNTEAFFGQGTRLTVV.

The chain couples TRBV19 to TRBJ1-5; possibly TRBD1 for D (6 bases). This CDR3 contains 14 residues. Trimming pared 0 bases from V and 6 bases from J, leaving 9 bases between. Looked up from germline, CDR1 is LNHDA and CDR2 is SQIVND (reference sequence). The CDR3 DNA follows: TGTGCCAGTAGTATAGAAACAGGGCCTCAGCCCCAGCATTTT. This encodes CASSIETGPQPQHF.

The chain couples TRBV28 to TRBJ2-7; D call uncertain. The germline V gene has CDR1 MDHEN and CDR2 SYDVKM. Trimming cost V 6 bases and J 1 base, with 13 bases left between them. This CDR3 has 14 residues. CDR3 sequence reads: CASSLLGGSYEQYF. In nucleotides, the CDR3 is TGTGCCAGCAGCCTCCTCGGCGGTTCCTACGAGCAGTACTTC.

The V gene is TRBV25-1, the J gene TRBJ1-1, with D perhaps TRBD1 (6 bases). Trimming left V 3 bases short and J 6 bases short, with 8 bases between. CDR1 MGHDK and CDR2 SYGVNS come from the germline V gene. The CDR3 contains 12 residues. The CDR3 coding sequence is TGTGCCAGCAGTGACCAGGGGTCTGAAGCTTTCTTT. Translated: CASSDQGSEAFF.

This chain links TRBV7-6 with TRBJ2-3; 9 nucleotides align to TRBD2. This CDR3 has 15 residues. CDR1 is SGHVS, CDR2 FNYEAQ, per germline. J lost 1 base, V lost 5 bases, and 4 bases had no gene match. CDR3 sequence reads: CASSLRTSGTDTQYF. The CDR3, as DNA: TGTGCCAGCAGCCTTCGGACTAGCGGCACAGATACGCAGTATTTT.

CDR3: CASRRTSGRGSNEQFF. Here the CDR3 DNA reads TGTGCCAGCAGGAGGACTAGCGGGAGAGGAAGCAATGAGCAGTTCTTC. The gene calls are TRBV2 and TRBJ2-1; 13 bases align to TRBD2. The CDR3 length is 16 residues. Germline lookup yields CDR1 SNHLY and CDR2 FYNNEI. Trimming took 6 bases from V and 6 from J; bases not matched to a gene: 8.

The rearrangement uses TRBV5-1 and TRBJ2-1; D call uncertain. Germline V gene data show CDR1 as SGHRS and CDR2 as YFSETQ. CDR3 length: 13 residues. V lost 2 bases and J 7 bases, leaving 10 bases between the germline ends. CDR3 nucleotide sequence: TGCGCCAGCAGCTTTTCAGGTTTGAATGAGCAGTTCTTC. It yields the protein CASSFSGLNEQFF. The entire variable domain, with the rest obtained from reference TRBV5-1 and TRBJ2-1, is as follows: KAGVTQTPRYLIKTRGQQVTLSCSPISGHRSVSWYQQTPGQGLQFLFEYFSETQRNKGNFPGRFSGRQFSNSRSEMNVSTLELGDSALYLCASSFSGLNEQFFGPGTRLTVL.

This chain links TRBV30 with TRBJ1-3, with D unclear. The germline CDR1 and CDR2 sequences are GTSNPN and SVGIG (reference sequence). Between the trimmed V and J ends, which lost 3 bases and 4 bases, there was a span of 13 bases. The CDR3 length is 14 residues. The chain's CDR3 is CAWSRREVGNTIYF. The CDR3 region has the DNA TGTGCCTGGAGCCGAAGGGAGGTGGGAAACACCATATATTTT.

The chain carries TRBV5-1 and TRBJ1-6; 7 bases match TRBD1. Per germline, CDR1 SGHRS and CDR2 YFSETQ. Trimming at V came to 0 bases and at J to 4 bases, leaving 4 bases not matched to a gene. The CDR3 consists of 16 residues. The CDR3 loop is CASSLGQGEYNSPLHF. The CDR3 bases are TGCGCCAGCAGCTTGGGACAGGGAGAGTATAATTCACCCCTCCACTTT.

This clone turned up a few times. CDR3 sequence: CASSFFAGNTEAFF. In DNA form, the CDR3 reads TGTGCCAGCAGCTTCTTCGCCGGGAACACTGAAGCTTTCTTT. V usage is TRBV5-4 and J usage is TRBJ1-1; D unresolved. V was clipped by 2 bases and J by 1 base, with 9 bases between them. Germline V gene sequence: CDR1 SGHNT, CDR2 YYREEE (reference sequence). The CDR3 is 14 residues long.

The chain employs TRBV4-1 and TRBJ1-5, with 7 bases matching TRBD1. V lost 3 bases, J lost 6 bases, and 11 bases stayed unmatched. This CDR3 region has 16 residues. Germline CDR1 is MGHRA and CDR2 is YSYEKL. CDR3 DNA sequence: TGCGCCAGCAGCCATGCCGTAGGGGGCTTGGGTCAGCCCCAGCATTTT. It is translated as CASSHAVGGLGQPQHF.

J is TRBJ2-1 and V is TRBV13; 8 positions match TRBD1. V lost 1 base and J lost 0; bases outside the gene matches: 2. The CDR3 spans 16 residues. The germline gives CDR1 PRHDT, CDR2 FYEKMQ (reference sequence). The CDR3 is CASSLDRGSSYNEQFF. For the CDR3, the DNA is TGTGCCAGCAGCTTAGACAGGGGGAGCTCCTACAATGAGCAGTTCTTC.

The chain employs TRBV5-1 and TRBJ2-1; TRBD2 might be the D (6 bases). The CDR3 totals 15 residues. Germline V CDR1 and CDR2: SGHRS, YFSETQ. Deletions cut 3 bases from V and 6 bases from J, with 16 bases between. The CDR3, as DNA: TGCGCCAGCAGCTCGGACTATGGGGGTCTCAATGAGCAGTTCTTC. Its protein is CASSSDYGGLNEQFF.

This chain uses TRBV5-1 with TRBJ2-1; 10 nucleotides line up with TRBD2. Germline lookup yields CDR1 SGHRS and CDR2 YFSETQ. The V gene end was trimmed by 2 bases and the J gene end by 5 bases; junction bases not matched to a gene: 22. This CDR3 comprises 21 residues. The CDR3 nucleotides read TGCGCCAGCAGCTTCCATCGGACTAGCGGCAGTCTCCTACGGTGGGACAATGAGCAGTTCTTC. It encodes CASSFHRTSGSLLRWDNEQFF.

V usage is TRBV29-1 and J usage is TRBJ2-1, with 8 positions matching TRBD2. The CDR3 covers 10 residues. V shed 3 bases, J shed 15 bases, and the junction held 4 bases outside the gene matches. Germline V gene data show CDR1 as SQVTM and CDR2 as ANQGSEA. This CDR3 reads CSVEGREGFF. The CDR3 nucleotides are TGCAGCGTTGAGGGACGGGAGGGGTTCTTC.

This chain joins TRBV5-1 and TRBJ2-2; the D gene is possibly TRBD1 (5 bases). V was cut by 4 bases and J by 0 bases, with 13 bases left in between. Germline-derived CDR1 and CDR2 are SGHRS and YFSETQ. This CDR3 spans 16 amino acids. Here the CDR3 reads CASSTRQFANTGELFF. In DNA form, the CDR3 reads TGCGCCAGCAGCACACGACAGTTCGCGAACACCGGGGAGCTGTTTTTT.

The chain recombines TRBV13 with TRBJ1-2; tentative D call: TRBD1 (6 bases). This CDR3 contains 15 residues. V lost 0 bases, J lost 1 base, and 9 bases lay in between. CDR1 and CDR2 from the germline V gene are PRHDT and FYEKMQ (reference sequence). The CDR3 DNA sequence: TGTGCCAGCAGCTTAGGGCCAGGGGATAACTATGGCTACACCTTC. This translates into CASSLGPGDNYGYTF. The whole variable domain, filled in from reference TRBV13 and TRBJ1-2, reads AAGVIQSPRHLIKEKRETATLKCYPIPRHDTVYWYQQGPGQDPQFLISFYEKMQSDKGSIPDRFSAQQFSDYHSELNMSSLELGDSALYFCASSLGPGDNYGYTFGSGTRLTVV.